This record covers a single T cell receptor (beta chain). This entry belongs to a study of blood T cell repertoires in COVID-19. Study-wide background: COVID-19 samples, acute and convalescent, were from the United States, Italy and Spain. PBMCs, B-cell-depleted T cells, or T cells provided the cDNA or gDNA that made up the material.

Original methodology: Nucleated cell number was recorded as an estimate derived from reference gene primer amplification. Only in-frame clones appear in the TCRdb table, and some are missing; sequencing was by immunoSEQ multiplex PCR. V, J and clone size reflect that table, while D and trimming were determined from the DNA. The table lists about 160,000 clones, around nine tenths of them singletons. Enrolment of Seattle patients took place during active infection, and they were followed longitudinally. Germline CDR1 is SEHNR and CDR2 is FQNEAQ (reference sequence). This CDR3 spans 13 amino acids. V lost 4 bases and J lost 4; bases outside the gene matches: 1.

The chain has TRBV7-9 and TRBJ1-5; TRBD1 matches 7 bases. The receptor's source is an older woman with COVID-19, enrolled during active disease. Sequenced sample: peripheral blood. CDR3 in DNA: TGTGCCAGCAGCTGGGGACAGAATCAGCCCCAGCATTTT. Residues: CASSWGQNQPQHF.